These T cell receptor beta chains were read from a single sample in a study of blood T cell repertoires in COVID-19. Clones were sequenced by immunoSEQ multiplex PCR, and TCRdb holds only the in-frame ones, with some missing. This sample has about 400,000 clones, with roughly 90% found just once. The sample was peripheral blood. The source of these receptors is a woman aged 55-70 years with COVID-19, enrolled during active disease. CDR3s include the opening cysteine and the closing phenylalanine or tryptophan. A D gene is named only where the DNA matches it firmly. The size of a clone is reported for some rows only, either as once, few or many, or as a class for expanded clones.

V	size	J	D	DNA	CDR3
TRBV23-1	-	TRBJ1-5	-	TGCGCCAGCACGAGTCATTTAAGCAATCAGCCCCAGCATTTT	CASTSHLSNQPQHF
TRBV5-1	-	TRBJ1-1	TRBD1	TGCGCCAGCAGCTTAAGACAGGGACATACTGAAGCTTTCTTT	CASSLRQGHTEAFF
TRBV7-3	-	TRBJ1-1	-	TGTGCCAGCAGCTTACGGCGGGCTGAAGCTTTCTTT	CASSLRRAEAFF
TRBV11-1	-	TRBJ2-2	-	TGTGCCAGCAGCTTAGCAGGGAGGAACACCGGGGAGCTGTTTTTT	CASSLAGRNTGELFF
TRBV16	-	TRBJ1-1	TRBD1	TGTGCCAGCAGCCTACACAGGGGGAACACTGAAGCTTTCTTT	CASSLHRGNTEAFF
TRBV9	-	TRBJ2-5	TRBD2	TGTGCCAGCAGCGTAGGTGGTAGCGGGGGAGCGGAGACCCAGTACTTC	CASSVGGSGGAETQYF
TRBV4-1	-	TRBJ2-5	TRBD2	TGCGCCAGCAGCCAAGCGCCGGGACTAGCGGGGGGCCTACAAGAGACCCAGTACTTC	CASSQAPGLAGGLQETQYF
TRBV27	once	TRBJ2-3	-	TGTGCCAGCAGTTTATCACCCAGCGCCACGCAGTATTTT	CASSLSPSATQYF
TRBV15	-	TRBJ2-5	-	TGTGCCACCAGCAGAGATAAAGGAGCGGCACAAGAGACCCAGTACTTC	CATSRDKGAAQETQYF
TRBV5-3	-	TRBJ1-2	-	TGTGCCAGAAGCTTGCTCAGGCCCTCCTATGGCTACACCTTC	CARSLLRPSYGYTF
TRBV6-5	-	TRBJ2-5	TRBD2	TGTGCCAGCAGGCGGGGGTTATTTACGGAGACCCAGTACTTC	CASRRGLFTETQYF
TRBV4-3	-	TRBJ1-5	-	TGCGCCAGCAGCCAAGAACAGGGACCCCAGCATTTT	CASSQEQGPQHF
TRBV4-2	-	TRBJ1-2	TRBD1	TGTGCCAGCAGCCAGGGACAGGCTTCTAACTATGGCTACACCTTC	CASSQGQASNYGYTF
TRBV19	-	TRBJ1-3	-	TGTGCCAGTAGTATGTCAGGGCCCGGAAACACCATATATTTT	CASSMSGPGNTIYF
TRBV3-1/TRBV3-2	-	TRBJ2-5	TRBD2	TGTGCCAGCAGGGACGGACTAGCGGGGTGGGGGACCCAGTACTTC	CASRDGLAGWGTQYF
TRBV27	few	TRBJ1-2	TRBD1	TGTGCCAGCAGTTTCTGGCAGGGGGCTAACTATGGCTACACCTTC	CASSFWQGANYGYTF
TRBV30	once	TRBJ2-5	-	TGTGCCTGGAACCTGGACTTGACGACCCAGTACTTC	CAWNLDLTTQYF
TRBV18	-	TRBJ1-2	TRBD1	TGTGCCAGCTCACCGGGGACAGGGAATAACTATGGCTACACCTTC	CASSPGTGNNYGYTF
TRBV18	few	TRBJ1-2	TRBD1	TGTGCCAGCTCCGAGGTGAGACAGGGCGGCGATGGCTACACCTTC	CASSEVRQGGDGYTF
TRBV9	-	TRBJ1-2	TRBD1	TGTGCCAGCAGCGCGTGGGACAGGGTTAACTATGGCTACACCTTC	CASSAWDRVNYGYTF